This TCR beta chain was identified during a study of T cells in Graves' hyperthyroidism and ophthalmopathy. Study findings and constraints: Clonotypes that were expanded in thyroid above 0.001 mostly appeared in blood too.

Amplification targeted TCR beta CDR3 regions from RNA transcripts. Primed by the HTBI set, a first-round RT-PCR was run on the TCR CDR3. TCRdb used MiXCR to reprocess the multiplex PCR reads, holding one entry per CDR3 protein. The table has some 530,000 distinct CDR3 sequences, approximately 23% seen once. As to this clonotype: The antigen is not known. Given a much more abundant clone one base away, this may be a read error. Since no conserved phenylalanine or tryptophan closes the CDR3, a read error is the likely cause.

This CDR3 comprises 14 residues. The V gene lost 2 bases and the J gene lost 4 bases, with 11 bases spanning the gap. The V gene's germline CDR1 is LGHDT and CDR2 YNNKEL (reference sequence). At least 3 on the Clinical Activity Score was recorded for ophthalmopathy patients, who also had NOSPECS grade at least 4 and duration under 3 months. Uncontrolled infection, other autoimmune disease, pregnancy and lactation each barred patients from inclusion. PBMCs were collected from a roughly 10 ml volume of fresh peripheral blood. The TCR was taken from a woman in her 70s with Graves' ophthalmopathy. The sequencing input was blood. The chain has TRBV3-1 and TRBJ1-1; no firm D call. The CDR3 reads CASSQTDGSTEAFS. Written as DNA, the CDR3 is TGTGCCAGCAGCCAAACGGACGGGAGCACTGAAGCTTTCTCT.